The entry below gives a single T cell receptor (beta chain) sequence along with its context. The antigen it recognizes is unknown. Base qualities were left out, and no much larger clone turns up one base away. The data belong to a study of shared clonotypes between healthy human individuals (dated by TCRdb to the early 2020s). Regarding the complete study: The cohort comprised two women and three men aged 18 to 49 years. To estimate repertoire size and how much clonotype sharing occurs between individuals, the study deeply sequenced the blood TCR repertoires of several healthy adults. Each donor's leukapheresis produced roughly between roughly 0.85 and 10 billion PBMCs. To increase sequencing depth and limit assay-specific biases, TCR repertoire library preparation and sequencing were carried out by different laboratories using diverse techniques. For each donor, CD4 naive and CD4 memory were each run on three plates, CD8 naive on two plates, and CD8 memory on one plate.

For CDR1 and CDR2, the germline V gene (reference sequence) lists SEHNR and FQNEAQ. Inclusive of the bounding cysteine and phenylalanine, the CDR3 is 19 residues long. Only the CDR3 region is kept as DNA, spanning 57 bases read in frame from base 1. V and J are trimmed by 5 bases and 1 base, and the gene matches miss 16 bases of the junction. Using the deep immunoSEQ assay, TCR CDR3 regions were amplified from genomic DNA by multiplex PCR. Extracted genomic DNA from each cell subset was spread evenly across all wells of several immunoSEQ 96-well plates, with each plate serving as a replicate. For sorted subsets, approximately 190 ng of genomic DNA, equivalent to some 33,000 T cell genomes, went into each replicate PCR. The purified libraries were quantified using a Qubit 3.0 fluorometer, sized with a Bioanalyzer 2100, and then quantified again using the KAPA Library Quantification kit. Each immunoSEQ 96-well plate was sequenced on its own single-read 150-cycle Illumina NextSeq 550 flow cell. Per the source publication's procedure: Because the immunoSEQ output included only junctional sequences and no quality scores, the filtering could not be the same as the filtering used for full-length reads. Sequences were annotated with PyIR, a Python wrapper for IgBLAST v1.9, using IMGT germline references to assign V/J genes and CDR3. Reads were filtered out if the reads had weak V/J assignments (E-value above 1e-6), no CDR3, stop codons, out-of-frame junctions, or ambiguous translated residues. V3J clonotypes were defined by identical inferred V gene, J gene, and CDR3 amino acid sequence. To compute the percentage overlap between repertoires, the number of shared unique clonotypes was divided by the size of the smaller repertoire. Three approaches were used to assess repertoire richness: RTK rarefaction, the Chao1 estimator, and Recon v2.1 estimates of unobserved clonotypes. Generation probabilities were computed with OLGA for all TCRbeta clonotypes obtained by the gDNA method from a few donors. TCRdb limited this immuneACCESS table to in-frame rearrangements with V and J called. A share of clones is missing; checked studies link under half to unresolved V genes, and the rest is unexplained. V, J and clone size reflect that table, while D and trimming were determined from the DNA. This sample gives about 2.1 million clones in total; 93% of them show up just once. Around 1.7% of the sample is held by the ten biggest clonotypes.

For the CD8 naive samples, CD45RO-negative cells were positively selected for CCR7, yielding a CD45RA+CCR7+ population from which TemRA cells were excluded. The donors were healthy, HIV-negative adults who had no recently reported acute infections or vaccinations. Every donor was a Caucasian adult living in Nashville, Tennessee, USA. After blood collection by leukapheresis, PBMCs were isolated using Ficoll-Histopaque density gradient centrifugation and then cryopreserved in the vapor phase of liquid nitrogen. Purity and quantity of every magnetically sorted T cell population were checked by analytical flow cytometry. Genomic DNA was isolated from every sorted fraction and measured by UV absorbance on a Nanodrop 2000c. Summary of the overall study and its limitations: Compared with non-shared clonotypes, the clonotypes found in all four sorted-subset donors had higher generation probabilities. Sampling was restricted to blood, and TCR repertoires in tissues likely differ from the TCR repertoires found in blood. About 5% of naive CD4, roughly 3.5% of naive CD8, roughly 2.5% of memory CD4, and more than 0.35% of memory CD8 clonotypes were shared across a few donors. Based on pairwise subsampling, the degree of clonotype sharing among donors was expected to be affected by sequencing depth. Because the study included a small number of donors, the genetic and exposure-history diversity represented was limited. Estimated clonotype richness was generally larger for naive than for memory subsets. Rarefaction of sorted-subset datasets indicated incomplete sequencing despite the large sequencing depth.

The source is a man aged 18-30 years in good health. Some clones in this sample may be carry-over from other donors' samples. The sequenced material came from naive CD8+ T cells from PBMCs. This specimen's cell subset or site label, per the study, means: CD45RA+CCR7+. The rearranged segments are TRBV7-9 and TRBJ2-5, with 10 middle bases fitting TRBD1. The CDR3 is CASSPAGQGNPFSQETQYF. The DNA sequence follows: TGTGCCAGCAGCCCAGCGGGACAGGGGAATCCCTTTTCCCAAGAGACCCAGTACTTC.